The next 29 T cell receptor beta chains were all read from a single sample in a study (dated by TCRdb to about 2016). The library was prepared using RT-PCR. Sequencer: Illumina MiSeq. The public reads were reanalyzed by TCRdb: fastp trimming at Q25, MiXCR alignment, in-frame beta chains only. Under each unique CDR3 protein, matching rows form one entry showing the most common genes and DNA. Counted in this sample were about 680,000 distinct CDR3 sequences; over 12% of them appeared once. Clones ranked in the top ten supply about 3.9% of the sample. The sequenced sample was memory CD4+ T cells from blood. These receptors were taken from a female donor in good health, serving as a healthy control.

The V call is TRBV20-1, the J call TRBJ1-1, with TRBD1 identical over 12 bases. CDR1 is DFQATT and CDR2 is SNEGSKA in the germline V gene (reference sequence). CDR3 length equals 13 residues. The CDR3 nucleotides are TGCAGGGGGGGACAGGGGGCTGGGGCTGAAGCTTTCTTT. This sequence encodes CRGGQGAGAEAFF.

This clonotype has just a few counts. The chain is built from TRBV7-2 and TRBJ2-5; 8 bases fit TRBD1. CDR3 length: 15 residues. The V and J ends lost 3 bases and 5 bases, in that order; junction bases with no gene match: 8. Germline CDR1 SGHTA, CDR2 FQGNSA. The CDR3: CASSFQAGGKETQYF. CDR3 DNA: TGTGCCAGCAGCTTTCAAGCAGGGGGCAAGGAGACCCAGTACTTC.

This clonotype was seen repeatedly, ten times or more. The genes are TRBV29-1 and TRBJ2-5, with 13 bases lining up with TRBD2. The CDR3 is 13 residues long. Germline V gene lookup returns CDR1 SQVTM and CDR2 ANQGSEA. The ends lost 6 bases at V and 4 bases at J; junction bases unmatched: 2. The CDR3 loop is CSVRLAGGETQYF. The CDR3 DNA follows: TGCAGCGTCCGACTAGCGGGAGGAGAGACCCAGTACTTC. The complete variable domain, with remaining parts taken from reference TRBV29-1 and TRBJ2-5, reads SAVISQKPSRDICQRGTSLTIQCQVDSQVTMMFWYRQQPGQSLTLIATANQGSEATYESGFVIDKFPISRPNLTFSTLTVSNMSPEDSSIYLCSVRLAGGETQYFGPGTRLLVL.

The gene calls are TRBV20-1 and TRBJ2-5, with 8 positions matching TRBD2. This CDR3 is 14 amino acids long. J gave up 5 bases and V 3 bases, and 8 bases lay outside the gene matches. The germline gives CDR1 DFQATT, CDR2 SNEGSKA (reference sequence). For the CDR3, the DNA is TGCAGTGCTAGGGTAGCGGGATCATATGAGACCCAGTACTTC. Amino acid sequence: CSARVAGSYETQYF.

J is TRBJ2-5 and V is TRBV24-1, with D unresolved. CDR1 KGHDR and CDR2 SFDVKD come from the germline V gene. The V and J ends lost 5 bases and 0 bases respectively, with 6 bases between them. The CDR3 covers 13 residues. Here the CDR3 DNA reads TGTGCCACCAGTGTAGGATACCAAGAGACCCAGTACTTC. It yields the protein CATSVGYQETQYF.

This clonotype appeared a few times. The chain recombines TRBV7-3 with TRBJ2-3; TRBD2 aligns across 13 bases. Trimming at V came to 5 bases and at J to 4 bases, leaving 6 bases not matched to a gene. The CDR3 totals 16 residues. Germline V gives CDR1 SGHTA, CDR2 FQGTGA. The CDR3 DNA follows: TGTGCCAGCAGCACGGGACTAGCGGGAATCGCAGATACGCAGTATTTT. It translates to CASSTGLAGIADTQYF.

This clonotype was observed a handful of times. J is TRBJ1-1 and V is TRBV5-1; 7 bases match TRBD1. With V trimmed by 9 bases and J by 5 bases, 13 bases remained unmatched. The CDR3 covers 14 residues. CDR1 and CDR2 (germline): SGHRS, YFSETQ. In DNA form, the CDR3 reads TGCGCCACCACAAGGACAGGAGGAGAAACTGAAGCTTTCTTT. Protein product: CATTRTGGETEAFF.

Only a few counts were recorded for this clonotype. V usage is TRBV2 and J usage is TRBJ2-2; D might be TRBD2 (7 bases). Germline V gives CDR1 SNHLY, CDR2 FYNNEI. The V end was cut by 6 bases, the J end by 4 bases, with 15 bases between. CDR3 length: 15 residues. CDR3 in amino acids: CASRLQGGGTGELFF. The DNA of the CDR3 is TGTGCCAGCAGACTGCAGGGAGGGGGCACCGGGGAGCTGTTTTTT.

The chain employs TRBV12-3 or TRBV12-4 and TRBJ2-1; 8 bases align to TRBD2. CDR3 length: 17 residues. The junction had 17 bases not matched to a gene; V was cut back by 1 base and J by 12 bases. The CDR3 nucleotides are TGTGCCAGCAGTTTAGATGGTAGCGGGAAGAAAAAGGGGGGGCAGTTCTTC. This translates into CASSLDGSGKKKGGQFF.

The table lists this clonotype with many counts. The chain carries TRBV3-1 and TRBJ1-1; D is possibly TRBD1 (5 bases). The CDR3 has 13 residues. Trimming took off 1 base at V and 3 bases at J, with 6 bases between the two ends. Germline V gene lookup returns CDR1 LGHDT and CDR2 YNNKEL (reference sequence). CDR3 sequence reads: CASSQGRDTEAFF. As DNA, the CDR3 is TGTGCCAGCAGCCAAGGCAGGGACACTGAAGCTTTCTTT.

The chain has TRBV7-2 and TRBJ1-5, with no clear D. Trimming took off 1 base at V and 0 bases at J, with 7 bases between the two ends. The CDR3 spans 15 residues. Germline-derived CDR1 and CDR2 are SGHTA and FQGNSA. CDR3 sequence reads: CASSLEADSNQPQHF. The DNA of the CDR3 is TGTGCCAGCAGCTTAGAGGCGGATAGCAATCAGCCCCAGCATTTT.

The gene calls are TRBV6-5 and TRBJ2-7; either TRBD1 or TRBD2 may fit D (7 bases each). Per germline, CDR1 MNHEY and CDR2 SVGAGI. This CDR3 spans 14 amino acids. The V and J ends lost 5 bases and 2 bases respectively, with 13 bases between them. The CDR3 bases are TGTGCCAGCAGTAGAGCGGGACAGACCTACGAGCAGTACTTC. Translated, it gives CASSRAGQTYEQYF.

This clonotype was recorded many times. The chain links TRBV10-3 to TRBJ2-5, with D unresolved. V was cut by 4 bases and J by 5 bases, with 11 bases left in between. This CDR3 has 13 residues. CDR1 and CDR2 from the germline V gene are ENHRY and SYGVKD. CDR3 sequence reads: CAISARSPETQYF. CDR3 coding DNA: TGTGCCATCAGTGCCCGATCCCCCGAGACCCAGTACTTC.

This clonotype was counted ten times or more. The rearrangement uses TRBV20-1 and TRBJ2-7, with 11 positions matching TRBD2. Germline lookup yields CDR1 DFQATT and CDR2 SNEGSKA (reference sequence). V shed 5 bases and J 1 base; nucleotides not matched to a gene: 7. The CDR3 has 15 amino acids. The CDR3 DNA sequence: TGCAGTGCTGACGGAACTAGCGGGAGATCCTACGAGCAGTACTTC. It translates to CSADGTSGRSYEQYF.

In the case of this clonotype: A much larger clone differs from this one at a single base, so this may be a read error. J is TRBJ1-4 and V is TRBV20-1; D uncertain. This CDR3 is built from 16 residues. V was clipped by 1 base and J by 8 bases, with 20 bases between them. CDR1 and CDR2 from the germline V gene are DFQATT and SNEGSKA (reference sequence). CDR3 amino acids: CSARAPGWDFGEKLFF. The CDR3 DNA sequence: TGCAGTGCTAGAGCCCCGGGATGGGATTTTGGGGAAAAACTGTTTTTT.

Only a few counts were recorded for this clonotype. This sequence joins TRBV7-9 and TRBJ1-4, with D possibly being TRBD1 (5 bases). The V and J ends lost 5 bases and 7 bases respectively, with 17 bases between them. The CDR3 spans 15 residues. Germline-derived CDR1 and CDR2 are SEHNR and FQNEAQ (reference sequence). Written as DNA, the CDR3 is TGTGCCAGCAGCCAAAGGGGTGGGTTGACTGAAAAACTGTTTTTT. Amino acid sequence: CASSQRGGLTEKLFF. Full variable domain (missing parts from reference TRBV7-9 and TRBJ1-4): DTGVSQNPRHKITKRGQNVTFRCDPISEHNRLYWYRQTLGQGPEFLTYFQNEAQLEKSRLLSDRFSAERPKGSFSTLEIQRTEQGDSAMYLCASSQRGGLTEKLFFGSGTQLSVL.

This clonotype turned up a few times. The J gene is TRBJ2-5, the V gene TRBV10-1; no firm D call. Germline CDR1 reads WNHNN; CDR2 reads SYGVQD (reference sequence). CDR3 length: 13 residues. V was clipped by 4 bases and J by 1 base, with 7 bases between them. The DNA for the CDR3 is TGCGCCAGCAGTGCAGCGTTCCAAGAGACCCAGTACTTC. Protein: CASSAAFQETQYF.

This clonotype occurred many times. The CDR3 loop reads CASSQEDEGAYTEAFF. CDR3 nucleotides: TGCGCCAGCAGCCAAGAAGATGAGGGGGCTTACACTGAAGCTTTCTTT. The chain employs TRBV4-1 and TRBJ1-1, with 7 bases lining up with TRBD1. CDR3 length: 16 amino acids. The V gene's germline CDR1 is MGHRA and CDR2 YSYEKL. V shed 0 bases, J shed 3 bases, and the junction held 7 bases outside the gene matches.

This clonotype was counted only a few times. The chain uses TRBV20-1 and TRBJ1-1; TRBD1 might be the D (5 bases). Germline V gene sequence: CDR1 DFQATT, CDR2 SNEGSKA (reference sequence). The CDR3 is 14 residues long. V lost 8 bases and J 4 bases, leaving 20 bases between the germline ends. CDR3 in DNA: TGCAGTTCCACCGAGCAGGGAACTATCACTGAAGCTTTCTTT. Translation: CSSTEQGTITEAFF.

The CDR3 DNA reads as TGTGCCAGCGGGTTGACACGATCAAACACTGAAGCTTTCTTT. As protein: CASGLTRSNTEAFF. The J gene is TRBJ1-1, the V gene TRBV7-2; D not certain. Trimming shortened V by 8 bases and J by 2 bases, and 15 bases separated the two germline ends. Germline V gene data show CDR1 as SGHTA and CDR2 as FQGNSA. There are 14 residues in the CDR3.

The V call is TRBV7-2, the J call TRBJ1-1; TRBD1 aligns across 7 bases. Germline V gene sequence: CDR1 SGHTA, CDR2 FQGNSA. The V and J ends lost 2 bases and 2 bases, in that order; junction bases with no gene match: 8. The length of the CDR3 is 16 residues. CDR3 bases: TGTGCCAGCAGCTTATTCGAGCGGACAGGAAACACTGAAGCTTTCTTT. It yields the protein CASSLFERTGNTEAFF.

The rearrangement joins TRBV20-1 to TRBJ1-2; D is unclear. CDR1 and CDR2 from the germline V gene are DFQATT and SNEGSKA (reference sequence). The CDR3 is 14 amino acids. Trimming cost V 5 bases and J 8 bases, with 21 bases left between them. This CDR3 reads CSADDQPDFGGYTF. CDR3 sequence (DNA): TGCAGTGCTGACGACCAGCCCGACTTCGGGGGCTACACCTTC.

The chain couples TRBV20-1 to TRBJ2-1; TRBD2 aligns across 8 bases. Germline trimming cut 4 bases from V and 4 bases from J; bases unmatched to any gene: 9. CDR1 and CDR2 (germline): DFQATT, SNEGSKA (reference sequence). There are 15 residues in the CDR3. The CDR3 loop is CSANLAGLGYNEQFF. The CDR3, as DNA: TGCAGTGCTAACCTAGCGGGCCTTGGATACAATGAGCAGTTCTTC.

The J gene is TRBJ1-2, the V gene TRBV5-8; 12 bases are shared with TRBD1. Germline CDR1 reads SGHTS; CDR2 reads YDEGEE. The CDR3 covers 15 residues. Unmatched junction bases numbered 12, after V lost 8 bases and J lost 7 bases. The CDR3: CASNPRDRGRGGYTF. DNA of the CDR3: TGTGCCAGTAACCCCCGGGACAGGGGGCGGGGTGGCTACACCTTC. The variable domain in full, completed from reference TRBV5-8 and TRBJ1-2, reads EAGVTQSPTHLIKTRGQQATLRCSPISGHTSVYWYQQALGLGLQFLLWYDEGEERNRGNFPPRFSGRQFPNYSSELNVNALELEDSALYLCASNPRDRGRGGYTFGSGTRLTVV.

This clonotype was detected a few times. The chain couples TRBV6-2 or TRBV6-3 to TRBJ2-4; tentatively, D is TRBD2 (5 bases). The CDR3 runs 13 residues. CDR1 is MNHEY and CDR2 is SVGEGT in the germline V gene. V lost 0 bases to trimming and J lost 5 bases, with 5 bases between them. CDR3 coding DNA: TGTGCCAGCAGTTACTCGCGGGAAAACATTCAGTACTTC. Amino acids: CASSYSRENIQYF.

V gene TRBV7-2 combines with J gene TRBJ2-4; TRBD2 is a possible D gene (7 bases). The germline V and J ends were trimmed by 5 bases and 4 bases, with 15 bases remaining between them. Germline V gene data show CDR1 as SGHTA and CDR2 as FQGNSA. The CDR3 covers 15 residues. DNA of the CDR3: TGTGCCAGCAGCAGGGGGGGAGGCGATAAAAACATTCAGTACTTC. Translation: CASSRGGGDKNIQYF.

The chain employs TRBV5-1 and TRBJ2-3; 12 bases agree with TRBD2. Germline V lookup: CDR1 SGHRS, CDR2 YFSETQ. CDR3 length: 14 amino acids. V dropped 4 bases and J dropped 8; count of bases not matched to a gene: 5. The CDR3 region has the DNA TGCGCCAGCAGCACCGGGACTAGCGGGTCTACGCAGTATTTT. Protein product: CASSTGTSGSTQYF.

This sequence joins TRBV11-2 and TRBJ1-1; possible D gene TRBD1, 5 bases. Germline CDR1 reads SGHAT; CDR2 reads FQNNGV. The V end lost 1 base, the J end lost 4 bases, and 13 bases lay between the germline ends. There are 15 residues in the CDR3. The CDR3 DNA reads TGTGCCAGCAGCTTAGCGCAGGGCTGGGTCACTGAAGCTTTCTTT. This translates into CASSLAQGWVTEAFF.

This clonotype was detected a few times. The chain employs TRBV7-7 and TRBJ2-1, with D possibly being TRBD2 (5 bases). Deletions cut 5 bases from V and 2 bases from J, with 10 bases between. Looked up from germline, CDR1 is SSHAT and CDR2 is FNYEAQ (reference sequence). The CDR3 runs to 14 residues. The CDR3 is CASSQLGTYNEQFF. The CDR3 DNA is TGTGCCAGCAGCCAACTAGGAACCTACAATGAGCAGTTCTTC.